The 18 T cell receptor beta chains listed next were all sequenced from one sample in a study of cytomegalovirus exposure and HLA in healthy donors. Primers included in the PCR were 60 Vbeta and 13 Jbeta primers. Profiled with immunoSEQ multiplex PCR; TCRdb holds only in-frame clones, not every one. The sample consists of more than 100,000 clones, around four fifths of them appearing once. Sequenced input: PBMCs. These receptors came from a man between 60 and 70 years old in good health and CMV-seropositive.

This clone has just a few counts. CDR3 coding DNA: TGTGCCTGGAGTCCATTGCCGGGACAGGGTTCCTACGAGCAGTACTTC. Translating it yields CAWSPLPGQGSYEQYF. This chain uses TRBV30 with TRBJ2-7; 9 nucleotides match TRBD1. Germline CDR1 and CDR2: GTSNPN and SVGIG (reference sequence). The V and J ends lost 2 bases and 1 base, in that order; junction bases with no gene match: 9. The length of the CDR3 is 16 residues. Combining the CDR3 with reference TRBV30 and TRBJ2-7 gives the whole variable domain SQTIHQWPATLVQPVGSPLSLECTVEGTSNPNLYWYRQAAGRGLQLLFYSVGIGQISSEVPQNLSASRPQDRQFILSSKKLLLSDSGFYLCAWSPLPGQGSYEQYFGPGTRLTVT.

V usage is TRBV5-6 and J usage is TRBJ1-1; 8 bases align to TRBD1. The CDR3 spans 14 residues. Germline lookup yields CDR1 SGHDT and CDR2 YYEEEE. J gave up 6 bases and V 2 bases, and 6 bases lay outside the gene matches. Here the CDR3 DNA reads TGTGCCAGCAGCTTATGGCAGGGGGCTGCTGAAGCTTTCTTT. Its translation: CASSLWQGAAEAFF.

V and J are TRBV19 and TRBJ2-7; D unresolved. V was cut by 5 bases and J by 3 bases, with 11 bases left in between. This CDR3 is built from 13 residues. The germline V gene encodes CDR1 LNHDA and CDR2 SQIVND (reference sequence). DNA for the CDR3: TGTGCCAGTAGTGTAGGGCCCTTCTACGAGCAGTACTTC. Amino acid sequence: CASSVGPFYEQYF.

The V gene is TRBV7-2, the J gene TRBJ2-2, with 13 nucleotides matching TRBD2. Looked up from germline, CDR1 is SGHTA and CDR2 is FQGNSA. V was pared by 5 bases and J by 7 bases, with 4 bases of the junction left unmatched. The CDR3 covers 15 residues. In DNA, the CDR3 is TGTGCCAGCAGCAAACTAGCGGGGGGGAGCGGGGAGCTGTTTTTT. Protein sequence: CASSKLAGGSGELFF.

This rearrangement joins TRBV28 to TRBJ1-1; D unclear. Trimming removed 3 bases at V and 1 base at J, with 12 bases between. Germline V CDR1 and CDR2: MDHEN, SYDVKM. The CDR3 runs to 15 residues. CDR3 bases: TGTGCCAGCAGTTTTTCTTTGGGAGGGAACACTGAAGCTTTCTTT. This encodes CASSFSLGGNTEAFF.

In this sample, this clone turned up once. This chain joins TRBV6-4 and TRBJ2-7; 9 bases agree with TRBD1. This CDR3 is 15 amino acids long. Germline values: CDR1 MRHNA, CDR2 SNTAGT. V lost 6 bases to trimming and J lost 6 bases; unmatched junction nucleotides: 12. CDR3 protein: CASSRTGGQGPEQYF. The CDR3 DNA follows: TGTGCCAGCAGCCGGACGGGGGGACAGGGACCCGAGCAGTACTTC.

J is TRBJ2-2 and V is TRBV7-2; 10 nucleotides line up with TRBD2. The V gene's germline CDR1 is SGHTA and CDR2 FQGNSA. The V and J ends lost 2 bases and 7 bases, in that order; junction bases with no gene match: 7. This CDR3 has 16 residues. Here the CDR3 DNA reads TGTGCCAGCAGCTTATGGAGCGGGGGGGCAAGCGGGGAGCTGTTTTTT. Protein product: CASSLWSGGASGELFF.

This clone has only a few counts. This chain links TRBV11-3 with TRBJ2-7, with TRBD1 matching 8 bases. The CDR3 totals 12 residues. Germline V gene lookup returns CDR1 SGHNT and CDR2 YENEEA. The trim removed 5 bases at V and 5 bases at J, leaving 2 bases unmatched. CDR3 bases: TGTGCCAGCAGCCCAGGGGGCCACGAGCAGTACTTC. This codes for CASSPGGHEQYF. The complete variable domain, with remaining parts taken from reference TRBV11-3 and TRBJ2-7, reads EAGVVQSPRYKIIEKKQPVAFWCNPISGHNTLYWYLQNLGQGPELLIRYENEEAVDDSQLPKDRFSAERLKGVDSTLKIQPAELGDSAVYLCASSPGGHEQYFGPGTRLTVT.

This chain links TRBV6-1 with TRBJ1-6, with TRBD1 matching 7 bases. Germline CDR1 is MNHNS and CDR2 is SASEGT. The CDR3 is 14 amino acids. The junction had 5 bases not matched to a gene; V was cut back by 4 bases and J by 8 bases. The CDR3 reads CASSGQGDHSPLHF. Here the CDR3 DNA reads TGTGCCAGCAGTGGACAGGGAGACCATTCACCCCTCCACTTT.

V and J are TRBV7-9 and TRBJ2-3; unclear D gene. With 1 base removed from V and 2 bases from J, the gap between germline ends came to 7 bases. Per germline, CDR1 SEHNR and CDR2 FQNEAQ (reference sequence). The CDR3 is 14 amino acids. The CDR3 reads CASSLGQYTDTQYF. In nucleotides, the CDR3 is TGTGCCAGCAGCTTAGGGCAGTACACAGATACGCAGTATTTT.

The chain is built from TRBV27 and TRBJ1-2, with unresolved D. Germline V gene lookup returns CDR1 MNHEY and CDR2 SMNVEV (reference sequence). The CDR3 is 12 amino acids. The V end was cut by 6 bases, the J end by 8 bases, with 13 bases between. DNA for the CDR3: TGTGCCAGCAGGTCGGAGGATCGGGGCTACACCTTC. Its protein product is CASRSEDRGYTF.

The genes are TRBV4-1 and TRBJ2-2; possibly TRBD1 for D (5 bases). V lost 4 bases and J 1 base, leaving 7 bases between the germline ends. The CDR3 is made up of 14 amino acids. Germline lookup yields CDR1 MGHRA and CDR2 YSYEKL. CDR3 bases: TGCGCCAGCAGCCCCCAGGGGAACACCGGGGAGCTGTTTTTT. Residues: CASSPQGNTGELFF.

This clone has just a few counts. V and J are TRBV7-8 and TRBJ2-7; a possible D gene is TRBD2 (5 bases). The CDR3 spans 14 residues. CDR1 and CDR2 from the germline V gene are SGHVS and FQNEAQ. Deletions cut 1 base from V and 9 bases from J, with 16 bases between. The CDR3 DNA sequence: TGTGCCAGCAGCTTAGGTCAGAGGGCGATTACGCAGTACTTC. Translation gives CASSLGQRAITQYF. Full variable domain (missing parts from reference TRBV7-8 and TRBJ2-7): GAGVSQSPRYKVAKRGQDVALRCDPISGHVSLFWYQQALGQGPEFLTYFQNEAQLDKSGLPSDRFFAERPEGSVSTLKIQRTQQEDSAVYLCASSLGQRAITQYFGPGTRLTVT.

V usage is TRBV5-1 and J usage is TRBJ1-6, with D uncertain. The CDR3 is made up of 16 amino acids. Trimming pared 1 base from V and 0 bases from J, leaving 8 bases between. Per germline, CDR1 SGHRS and CDR2 YFSETQ. CDR3 in amino acids: CASSLQVSSYNSPLHF. The CDR3 DNA follows: TGCGCCAGCAGCTTGCAGGTTAGCTCCTATAATTCACCCCTCCACTTT.

This clone is a singleton in its sample. The chain is built from TRBV10-3 and TRBJ1-2; 7 bases align to TRBD1. V shed 2 bases and J 3 bases; nucleotides not matched to a gene: 9. Germline V gene lookup returns CDR1 ENHRY and CDR2 SYGVKD. This CDR3 has 16 amino acids. The CDR3 sequence is CAISEPADREDYGYTF. Here the CDR3 DNA reads TGTGCCATCAGTGAGCCGGCCGACAGGGAGGACTATGGCTACACCTTC.

V and J are TRBV2 and TRBJ1-5; weak D call: TRBD1 (5 bases). Germline CDR1 and CDR2: SNHLY and FYNNEI. The CDR3 covers 14 residues. Trimming took 2 bases from V and 3 from J, leaving 8 bases between them. The CDR3 DNA follows: TGTGCCAGCAGTGAATCAGGGTTCAATCAGCCCCAGCATTTT. It is translated as CASSESGFNQPQHF.

The chain employs TRBV30 and TRBJ1-5, with a weak D call TRBD1 (5 bases). CDR1 is GTSNPN, CDR2 SVGIG, per germline (reference sequence). V lost 5 bases to trimming and J lost 0 bases, with 14 bases between them. CDR3 length equals 15 residues. The CDR3 region is CAWGAGGTSNQPQHF. CDR3 DNA sequence: TGTGCCTGGGGGGCGGGGGGTACTAGCAATCAGCCCCAGCATTTT.

The chain is built from TRBV27 and TRBJ1-6, with 8 nucleotides matching TRBD1. There are 15 residues in the CDR3. V gave up 5 bases and J gave up 8 bases; unmatched junction bases: 8. Germline V lookup: CDR1 MNHEY, CDR2 SMNVEV (reference sequence). As DNA, the CDR3 is TGTGCCAGCAGTACTAGGGGACAGGCTGATTCACCCCTCCACTTT. Translation: CASSTRGQADSPLHF.